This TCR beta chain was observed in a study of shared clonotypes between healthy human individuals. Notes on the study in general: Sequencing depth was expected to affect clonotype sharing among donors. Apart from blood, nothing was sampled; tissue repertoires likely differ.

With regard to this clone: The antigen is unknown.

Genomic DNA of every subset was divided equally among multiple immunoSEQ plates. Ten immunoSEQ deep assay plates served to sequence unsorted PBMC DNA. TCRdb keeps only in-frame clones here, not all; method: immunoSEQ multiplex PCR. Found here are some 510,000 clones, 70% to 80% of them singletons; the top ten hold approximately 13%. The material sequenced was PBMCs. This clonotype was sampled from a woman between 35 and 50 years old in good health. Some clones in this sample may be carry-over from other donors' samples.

The CDR3 sequence is CASSFQGGAGNTIYF. The CDR3 DNA reads TGTGCCAGCAGCTTCCAGGGGGGAGCCGGAAACACCATATATTTT. The chain uses TRBV7-2 and TRBJ1-3; 7 bases agree with TRBD1. With V trimmed by 3 bases and J by 4 bases, 6 bases remained unmatched. Germline assignment: CDR1 SGHTA and CDR2 FQGNSA. The CDR3 spans 15 residues.